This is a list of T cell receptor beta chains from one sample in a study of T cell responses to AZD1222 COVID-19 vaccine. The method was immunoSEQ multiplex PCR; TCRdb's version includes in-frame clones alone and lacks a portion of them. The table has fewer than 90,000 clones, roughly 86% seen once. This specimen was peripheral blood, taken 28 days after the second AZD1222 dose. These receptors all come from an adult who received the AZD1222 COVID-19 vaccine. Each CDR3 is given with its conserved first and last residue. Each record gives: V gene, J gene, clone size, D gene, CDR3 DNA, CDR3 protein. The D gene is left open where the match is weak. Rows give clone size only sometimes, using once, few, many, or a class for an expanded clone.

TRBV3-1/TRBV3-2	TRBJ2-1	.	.	TGTGCCAGCAGTCAGACTAGATATGAGCAGTTCTTC	CASSQTRYEQFF
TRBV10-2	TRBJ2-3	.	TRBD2	TGCGCCAGCAAATGGGGACTATGGGGACTAGCGGGAGGAAGTGATACGCAGTATTTT	CASKWGLWGLAGGSDTQYF
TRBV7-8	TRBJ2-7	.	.	TGTGCCAGCAGCCCCGCGTCCTACGAGCAGTACTTC	CASSPASYEQYF
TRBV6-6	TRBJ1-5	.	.	TGTGCCAGCAGTATGGACAGTAGCAATCAGCCCCAGCATTTT	CASSMDSSNQPQHF
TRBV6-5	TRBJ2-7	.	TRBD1	TGTGCCAGCAGGATTTCACAGGGGGCGCTAAACGAGCAGTACTTC	CASRISQGALNEQYF
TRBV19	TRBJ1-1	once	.	TGTGCCAGTAGGTACCAGCAAAAGGCTGAAGCTTTCTTT	CASRYQQKAEAFF
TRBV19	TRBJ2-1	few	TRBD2	TGTGCCAGTAGTAGAAGCGGGAGGATTAGCTCGGAGCAGTTCTTC	CASSRSGRISSEQFF
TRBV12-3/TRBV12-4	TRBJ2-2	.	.	TGTGCCAGCAGCCAAACCGGGGAGCTGTTTTTT	CASSQTGELFF
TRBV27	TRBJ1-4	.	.	TGTGCCAGCAGTGGAAGGCCGGCAACTAATGAAAAACTGTTTTTT	CASSGRPATNEKLFF
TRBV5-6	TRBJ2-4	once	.	TGTGCCAGCAGCTTGAGTATTGCAGATCCTCTCGGAGACATTCAGTACTTC	CASSLSIADPLGDIQYF
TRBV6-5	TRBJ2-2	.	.	TGTGCCAGCAGTCCCCTCGGACTCACCGGGGAGCTGTTTTTT	CASSPLGLTGELFF
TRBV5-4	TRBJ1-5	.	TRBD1	TGTGCCAGCAGCGCTGACAGGGATCAGCCCCAGCATTTT	CASSADRDQPQHF
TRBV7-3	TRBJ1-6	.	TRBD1	TGTGCCAGCAGCGGAAACAGGGACAGTAATTCACCCCTCCACTTT	CASSGNRDSNSPLHF
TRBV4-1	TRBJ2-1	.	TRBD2	TGCGCCAGCAGCCAAGGACTAGCGGGACTCTACAATGAGCAGTTCTTC	CASSQGLAGLYNEQFF
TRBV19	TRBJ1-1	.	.	TGTGCCAGTAGTATAGCGCAGGGCCGAGGAGCTTTCTTT	CASSIAQGRGAFF
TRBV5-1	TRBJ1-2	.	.	TGCGCCAGCAGCATTCAGGGATCTTATGGCTACACCTTC	CASSIQGSYGYTF
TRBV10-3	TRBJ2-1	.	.	TGTGCCATCAGTCATCCTTGGAATGAGCAGTTCTTC	CAISHPWNEQFF
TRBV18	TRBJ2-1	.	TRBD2	TGTGCCAGCTCCCTAACCAGCGCGGGAGTCTATAATGAGCAGTTCTTC	CASSLTSAGVYNEQFF
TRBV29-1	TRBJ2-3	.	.	TGCAGCGTTGCCCCCACAGATACGCAGTATTTT	CSVAPTDTQYF
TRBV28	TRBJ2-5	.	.	TGTGCCAGCAGTTTCACCCCCAGCATCGAAGAGACCCAGTACTTC	CASSFTPSIEETQYF
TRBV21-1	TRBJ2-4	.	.	TGTGCCAGCAGCAAAACGGCGCCGGGACAGGGACTCTTGAGGGCCAAAAACATTCAGTACTTC	CASSKTAPGQGLLRAKNIQYF
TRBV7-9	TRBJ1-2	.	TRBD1	TGTGCCAGCAGCTCCGCCCTGGGAGGGGGCGACTATGGCTACACCTTC	CASSSALGGGDYGYTF
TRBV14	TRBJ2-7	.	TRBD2	TGTGCCAGCAGCCAAGAATTCCGGACTAGCGGGAGCCTCGAGCAGTACTTC	CASSQEFRTSGSLEQYF
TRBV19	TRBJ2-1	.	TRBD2	TGTGCCAGTAGTATAGATCGGGGACTAGCGGACAATGAGCAGTTCTTC	CASSIDRGLADNEQFF
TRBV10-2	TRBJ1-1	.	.	TGCGCCAGCAGTGAGTCGCGGGGAGAAGCTTTCTTT	CASSESRGEAFF
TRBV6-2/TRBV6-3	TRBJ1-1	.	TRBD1	TGTGCCAGCAGTTGGGGATCCAGGGGGCGGAACACTGAAGCTTTCTTT	CASSWGSRGRNTEAFF
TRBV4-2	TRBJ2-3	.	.	TGTGCCAGCAGTCAAGGTGGGGGGGCGGCCGATACGCAGTATTTT	CASSQGGGAADTQYF
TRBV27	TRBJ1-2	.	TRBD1	TGTGCCAGCAGTCCCCGACAGGGGAGGGGTAAACCCGTCTATGGCTACACCTTC	CASSPRQGRGKPVYGYTF
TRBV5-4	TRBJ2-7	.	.	TGTGCCAGCAGCTTGGTGACCGGATCGTTCTACGAGCAGTACTTC	CASSLVTGSFYEQYF
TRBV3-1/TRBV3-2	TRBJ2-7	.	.	TGTGCCAGCAGCCTAGGGCTCTCCTACGAGCAGTACTTC	CASSLGLSYEQYF
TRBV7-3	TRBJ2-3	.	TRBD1	TGTGCCAGCAGCTTAATGGGGACCAACAGGGGCCGGACAGATACGCAGTATTTT	CASSLMGTNRGRTDTQYF
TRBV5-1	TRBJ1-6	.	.	TGCGCCAGCAGCTTTGGGGATCGGGATAATTCACCCCTCCACTTT	CASSFGDRDNSPLHF
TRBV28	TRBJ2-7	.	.	TGTGCCAGCAGTGGTCGACATTCACCCTACGAGCAGTACTTC	CASSGRHSPYEQYF
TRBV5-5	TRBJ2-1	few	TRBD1	TGTGCCAGCAGCTTGGCAGAGGGGGCGGGTAATGAGCAGTTCTTC	CASSLAEGAGNEQFF
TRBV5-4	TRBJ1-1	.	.	TGTGCCAGCAGTCGGGGTACGAGCACTGAAGCTTTCTTT	CASSRGTSTEAFF
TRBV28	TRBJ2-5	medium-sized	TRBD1	TGTGCCAGCAGTGGGACAGGGGTGGGGGAGACCCAGTACTTC	CASSGTGVGETQYF
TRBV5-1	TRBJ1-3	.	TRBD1	TGCGCCAGCAGCTTTGGAGCCGCTTGGGACAGGCGTGGAAGCTCTGGAAACACCATATATTTT	CASSFGAAWDRRGSSGNTIYF
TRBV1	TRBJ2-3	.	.	TGCACCAGCAGCCAAGTGGTGGGCCCTCCGACAGGGAGAGAGACAGATACGCAGTATTTT	CTSSQVVGPPTGRETDTQYF
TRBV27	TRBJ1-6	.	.	TGTGCCAGCAGTTTATATGGGAGGTCCCTCCACTTT	CASSLYGRSLHF
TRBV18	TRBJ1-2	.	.	TGTGCCAGCTCACAAGGGGGGAACGAATATGGCTACACCTTC	CASSQGGNEYGYTF
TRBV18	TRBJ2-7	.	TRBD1	TGTGCCAGCTCACCCCAGGGACAGGTTTTCTACGAGCAGTACTTC	CASSPQGQVFYEQYF
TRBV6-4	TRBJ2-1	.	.	TGTGCCAGCAGTGACCCTAGCGAGTACAATGAGCAGTTCTTC	CASSDPSEYNEQFF
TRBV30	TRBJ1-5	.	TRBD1	TGTGCCTGGAATCTGCCGGGGACAGGCAATCAGCCCCAGCATTTT	CAWNLPGTGNQPQHF